These 24 T cell receptor beta chains share one sample of origin, sequenced in a study of tumor-infiltrating lymphocytes in oesophageal squamous cell carcinoma. Using its own MiXCR run on the PCR reads, TCRdb lists one record per CDR3 protein. The repertoire holds tens of thousands of distinct CDR3 sequences, with more than 30% as singletons. The specimen was esophageal tumor tissue. These receptors all stem from a male donor with esophageal squamous cell carcinoma.

The chain has TRBV7-8 and TRBJ2-5; D unresolved. The J call is doubtful: the DNA matches TRBJ2-1 better. The CDR3 is made up of 13 amino acids. Germline V gives CDR1 SGHVS, CDR2 FQNEAQ. The CDR3 nucleotides read TGTGCCAGCAGCTTAGCACGGTACAATGAGCAGTTCTTC. Translating gives CASSLARYNEQFF.

About this clonotype itself: A much bigger clone sits one base away, suggesting this may be a read error. The V call is TRBV27, the J call TRBJ2-7, with unresolved D. V shed 5 bases and J shed 7 bases, with 24 bases lying between them. Per germline, CDR1 MNHEY and CDR2 SMNVEV (reference sequence). The CDR3 contains 16 residues. The CDR3 spells CASSIDVLSRKNEQYF. DNA for the CDR3: TGTGCCAGCAGTATAGACGTGCTTTCTAGGAAGAATGAGCAGTACTTC.

In its sample, this clonotype was seen many times. The CDR3 loop is CAISWTGVANYGYTF. DNA of the CDR3: TGTGCCATCAGTTGGACAGGGGTGGCTAACTATGGCTACACCTTC. J is TRBJ1-2 and V is TRBV10-3; TRBD1 agrees at 9 bases. Germline CDR1 and CDR2: ENHRY and SYGVKD. The CDR3 has 15 residues. J gave up 0 bases and V 5 bases, and 4 bases lay outside the gene matches.

This clonotype has a count of ten or more. The genes are TRBV2 and TRBJ2-1; D call uncertain. Per the germline V gene, CDR1 is SNHLY and CDR2 is FYNNEI. CDR3 length equals 13 residues. V was pared by 4 bases and J by 0 bases, with 4 bases between. The CDR3 nucleotides read TGTGCCAGCAGTGTAGGCTCCTACAATGAGCAGTTCTTC. It translates to CASSVGSYNEQFF. Filled out from reference TRBV2 and TRBJ2-1, the complete variable domain reads EPEVTQTPSHQVTQMGQEVILRCVPISNHLYFYWYRQILGQKVEFLVSFYNNEISEKSEIFDDQFSVERPDGSNFTLKIRSTKLEDSAMYFCASSVGSYNEQFFGPGTRLTVL.

This clonotype was observed a few times. The chain carries TRBV4-1 and TRBJ2-2; D unresolved. The length of the CDR3 is 14 residues. V lost 4 bases and J lost 1, with 7 bases in between. Germline V gene data show CDR1 as MGHRA and CDR2 as YSYEKL. CDR3 sequence: CASSLTQNTGELFF. Here the CDR3 DNA reads TGCGCCAGCAGCCTGACCCAGAACACCGGGGAGCTGTTTTTT.

The chain joins TRBV7-2 to TRBJ2-7; D call uncertain. The V gene lost 1 base and the J gene lost 7 bases, with 17 bases spanning the gap. The CDR3 extends over 15 amino acids. The germline CDR1 and CDR2 sequences are SGHTA and FQGNSA. CDR3 sequence reads: CASSLGPPSYNEQYF. The CDR3 region has the DNA TGTGCCAGCAGCTTAGGACCGCCGAGTTACAATGAGCAGTACTTC.

The chain carries TRBV7-9 and TRBJ2-5; D not resolved. The DNA matches TRBJ2-7 better at its end, which makes the J call doubtful. Germline V gene sequence: CDR1 SEHNR, CDR2 FQNEAQ (reference sequence). This CDR3 spans 13 amino acids. The DNA of the CDR3 is TGTGCCAGCAGCTTAGAGAGAAAGGTCGAGCAGTACTTC. It encodes CASSLERKVEQYF.

This clonotype was observed many times. V usage is TRBV11-2 and J usage is TRBJ2-7; D perhaps matches TRBD2 (6 bases). V lost 4 bases and J lost 6, with 16 bases in between. In germline, CDR1 is SGHAT, CDR2 FQNNGV. There are 14 residues in the CDR3. The CDR3 protein is CASSSPARGGEQYF. The DNA for the CDR3 is TGTGCCAGCAGCTCCCCGGCAAGGGGAGGCGAGCAGTACTTC. The full variable domain, with the rest looked up from reference TRBV11-2 and TRBJ2-7, is EAGVAQSPRYKIIEKRQSVAFWCNPISGHATLYWYQQILGQGPKLLIQFQNNGVVDDSQLPKDRFSAERLKGVDSTLKIQPAKLEDSAVYLCASSSPARGGEQYFGPGTRLTVT.

This clonotype was detected many times. The chain carries TRBV10-2 and TRBJ2-7, with TRBD2 as a possible D gene (6 bases). Germline V gene data show CDR1 as WSHSY and CDR2 as SAAADI. Deletions cut 5 bases from V and 4 bases from J, with 12 bases between. The CDR3 covers 13 residues. CDR3 nucleotides: TGCGCCAGCAGTATCCAGGGAGGTTACGAGCAGTACTTC. Protein product: CASSIQGGYEQYF.

The chain recombines TRBV7-8 with TRBJ2-1; 7 nucleotides match TRBD1. TRBJ2-7 explains the end of the DNA better; the J call may be wrong. CDR1 is SGHVS, CDR2 FQNEAQ, per germline. There are 14 residues in the CDR3. The CDR3 reads CASSPRQGNYEQYF. CDR3 DNA: TGTGCCAGCAGCCCAAGACAGGGAAACTACGAGCAGTACTTC.

At least ten counts were recorded for this clonotype. The rearrangement uses TRBV7-3 and TRBJ1-1; 8 positions match TRBD1. V lost 5 bases to trimming and J lost 4 bases; unmatched junction nucleotides: 3. The CDR3 runs to 13 residues. Germline CDR1 reads SGHTA; CDR2 reads FQGTGA. In nucleotides, the CDR3 is TGTGCCAGCAGCCCTACAGGGGGCACTGAAGCTTTCTTT. Its translation is CASSPTGGTEAFF.

This clonotype was seen many times. This chain connects TRBV7-9 to TRBJ2-3; D ambiguous. CDR1 and CDR2 (germline): SEHNR, FQNEAQ (reference sequence). There are 13 residues in the CDR3. Trimming removed 1 base from V and 4 bases from J, with 6 bases in between. CDR3 residues: CASSLGNPDTQYF. The CDR3, as DNA: TGTGCCAGCAGCTTAGGAAACCCAGATACGCAGTATTTT.

The sample holds many counts of this clonotype. Given the absence of the conserved phenylalanine or tryptophan at the CDR3 end, a read error is likely. Because the CDR3's place on the DNA is in doubt, the DNA is left out and the CDR3 is given as listed by TCRdb. V usage is TRBV19 and J usage is TRBJ2-7. Both ends counted, the CDR3 spans 11 residues. CDR1 is LNHDA and CDR2 is SQIVND in the germline V gene (reference sequence). The CDR3 reads CASGRGYTFGS.

This clonotype showed up just a few times. This sequence joins TRBV5-5 and TRBJ2-2; TRBD2 aligns across 7 bases. The CDR3 has 13 amino acids. Germline V CDR1 and CDR2: SGHKS, YYEKEE (reference sequence). J lost 8 bases, V lost 3 bases, and 4 bases had no gene match. CDR3 protein: CASSSPGRGELFF. CDR3 coding DNA: TGTGCCAGCAGCTCCCCCGGGAGGGGGGAGCTGTTTTTT.

This chain uses TRBV12-3 or TRBV12-4 with TRBJ2-4, with 9 bases that match TRBD2. TRBJ2-1 explains the end of the DNA better; the J call may be wrong. CDR3 length: 15 amino acids. The CDR3 DNA reads as TGTGCCAGCAGTTTATGGCTAGCGGGAATCAATGAGCAGTTCTTC. Its protein is CASSLWLAGINEQFF.

The V and J genes are TRBV6-1 and TRBJ2-4; 7 nucleotides line up with TRBD2. TRBJ2-7 matches the DNA end more closely, so the J call is doubtful. The CDR3 is made up of 15 amino acids. Germline V gene lookup returns CDR1 MNHNS and CDR2 SASEGT. The CDR3 DNA reads TGTGCCAGCAGTGAATTAAGGACTAGATTCTACGAGCAGTACTTC. Translating it yields CASSELRTRFYEQYF.

This clonotype was seen more than once but under ten times. Because it lacks the conserved phenylalanine or tryptophan at the end, this CDR3 is likely a read error. It is unclear where the CDR3 begins or ends on the DNA, so no DNA is shown, and the CDR3 is as TCRdb lists it. The chain is built from TRBV19 and TRBJ2-5; no DNA check was done on the table's D call, TRBD2. With termini counted, the CDR3 has 17 amino acids. Germline V gene sequence: CDR1 LNHDA, CDR2 SQIVND (reference sequence). The CDR3: CASSIKAGGPQEQYFGN.

Only a few counts were recorded for this clonotype. V gene TRBV6-6 combines with J gene TRBJ2-3; 13 nucleotides agree with TRBD2. The J call may be mistaken, given a closer DNA end match to TRBJ2-1. CDR1 is MNHNY and CDR2 is SVGAGI in the germline V gene (reference sequence). The length of the CDR3 is 16 residues. The CDR3 coding sequence is TGTGCCAGCAGTTACTCGCCGGGACTAGCGGGAAATGAGCAGTTCTTC. As protein: CASSYSPGLAGNEQFF.

In this sample, this clonotype is medium-sized. CDR3 in DNA: TGTGCCAGCAGTACCACAGATACGCAGTATTTT. This encodes CASSTTDTQYF. The J gene is TRBJ2-3, the V gene TRBV27; unclear D gene. The CDR3 loop spans 11 amino acids. Trimming removed 5 bases at V and 2 bases at J, with 2 bases between. Germline V gene sequence: CDR1 MNHEY, CDR2 SMNVEV (reference sequence).

In its sample, this clonotype was seen many times. The CDR3 loop is CASRVLAGFYNEQFF. The CDR3 bases are TGTGCCAGCAGAGTGTTAGCGGGATTCTACAATGAGCAGTTCTTC. The chain joins TRBV28 to TRBJ2-1, with 8 bases aligning to TRBD2. Germline lookup yields CDR1 MDHEN and CDR2 SYDVKM. The CDR3 is 15 amino acids. V dropped 6 bases and J dropped 3; count of bases not matched to a gene: 7.

This clonotype was seen a handful of times. A much larger clone sits a single nucleotide away, making a read error possible. The chain carries TRBV6-5 and TRBJ2-1, with 11 bases matching TRBD2. The DNA end favors TRBJ2-7, so the J call may be wrong. The CDR3 is 19 amino acids. The V gene's germline CDR1 is MNHEY and CDR2 SVGAGI. The CDR3 loop is CASSYLGLAGGPPYNEQYF. The CDR3 nucleotides are TGTGCCAGCAGTTACCTCGGGCTAGCGGGAGGTCCGCCCTACAATGAGCAGTACTTC.

The V gene is TRBV20-1, the J gene TRBJ2-1; D is possibly TRBD1 (5 bases). Germline CDR1 and CDR2: DFQATT and SNEGSKA (reference sequence). V lost 1 base and J lost 10, with 17 bases in between. The CDR3 is 14 amino acids. Here the CDR3 reads CSARASRGTYEQFF. The CDR3 bases are TGCAGTGCTAGAGCCTCAAGGGGAACCTACGAGCAGTTCTTC.

A word on this clonotype: In this CDR3 the conserved last residue, phenylalanine or tryptophan, is missing, so a read error is likely. No DNA is shown, since the ends of the CDR3 on it are uncertain; the CDR3 is the one TCRdb lists. V and J are TRBV7-8 and TRBJ2-5; the D segment call TRBD1 is taken from the table without a DNA check. Germline CDR1 SGHVS, CDR2 FQNEAQ. The CDR3 totals 17 residues, both ends included. CDR3: CASSPGGPANYGYTFGS.

The chain recombines TRBV4-1 with TRBJ1-3; no reliable D call. The CDR3 covers 15 residues. Germline values: CDR1 MGHRA, CDR2 YSYEKL. The V end was cut by 1 base, the J end by 8 bases, with 15 bases between. The DNA of the CDR3 is TGCGCCAGCAGCCAAGTGGAGGACTTGGAGGACACCATATATTTT. Protein product: CASSQVEDLEDTIYF.